The source of this TCR beta chain is a study of shared clonotypes between healthy human individuals (dated by TCRdb to about 2020). About the study as a whole: The cohort comprised a couple of women and a few men aged 18 to 49 years. For each donor, CD4 naive and CD4 memory were each given three plates, CD8 naive was given two plates, and CD8 memory was given one plate. To estimate repertoire size and how much clonotypes are shared between individuals, the study performed deep sequencing of blood TCR repertoires from a few healthy adults. Libraries were prepared and TCR repertoires were sequenced by different laboratories using diverse techniques, in order to increase sequencing depth and limit assay-specific biases. Per donor, leukapheresis produced somewhere between about 0.94 and 9.5 billion PBMCs. General findings and caveats noted by the study authors: When a handful of donors were compared, the shared fraction of clonotypes was about 5.2% for naive CD4, roughly 3.4% for naive CD8, 2.3% for memory CD4, and 0.35% to 0.4% for memory CD8. Only blood was sampled, and tissue TCR repertoires likely differ from those in blood. Incomplete sequencing was indicated by rarefaction of sorted-subset datasets, despite the large sequencing depth. Based on pairwise subsampling, the degree of clonotype sharing among donors was expected to be affected by sequencing depth. The genetic and exposure-history diversity represented was limited by the small number of donors. Naive subsets generally had larger estimated clonotype richness than memory subsets. Higher generation probabilities were observed for clonotypes shared by all four sorted-subset donors than for non-shared clonotypes.

This clone was detected only once. Its antigen is not yet known. No per-base quality is available; no much larger clone lies one base away. The germline V gene specifies MNHNS as CDR1 and SASEGT as CDR2. Its CDR3 holds 11 amino acids, cysteine through phenylalanine. Left in the record is the CDR3 DNA by itself, 33 bases read in frame from the first base. V is clipped by 6 bases and J by 3 bases, and the sequence between their germline boundaries is 6 bases long. TCR CDR3 regions were amplified from genomic DNA by multiplex PCR using the deep immunoSEQ assay. Genomic DNA extracted from each cell subset was distributed evenly over all wells of several immunoSEQ 96-well plates, and each plate served as one replicate. For sorted subsets, 150 to 200 ng genomic DNA, equal to tens of thousands of T cell genomes, was loaded into each replicate PCR. Purified libraries were measured with a Qubit 3.0 fluorometer, size-checked on a Bioanalyzer 2100, and measured again with the KAPA Library Quantification kit. A separate single-read 150-cycle Illumina NextSeq 550 flow cell was used to sequence each immunoSEQ 96-well plate. The authors processed their data as follows. The immunoSEQ output contained only junctional sequences without quality scores, so filtering could not match that applied to full-length reads. Sequences were annotated with PyIR, a Python wrapper for IgBLAST v1.9, using IMGT germline references to assign V/J genes and CDR3. Any read was removed if the V/J assignment was weak (E-value above 1e-6), the CDR3 was missing, or the read contained stop codons, out-of-frame junctions, or ambiguous translated residues. A V3J clonotype was defined by an identical inferred V gene, J gene, and CDR3 amino acid sequence. The percentage overlap between two repertoires was calculated by dividing the number of shared unique clonotypes by the size of the smaller repertoire. Richness of each repertoire was evaluated using RTK rarefaction, the Chao1 estimator, and Recon v2.1 estimates of unobserved clonotypes. Generation probabilities were computed with OLGA for all TCRbeta clonotypes obtained by the gDNA method from several donors. TCRdb obtained this table from immuneACCESS and retained in-frame rearrangements with V and J assigned. These tables miss some clones; where compared with another copy, unresolved V genes account for less than half of the shortfall, and the remainder is unexplained. D and trimming come from the DNA, and the V and J calls and clone size come from that table. The sample table records hundreds of thousands of clones; 90% to 96% of these occur just once. The ten largest clonotypes hold roughly 0.06% of the sample.

The donors were healthy, HIV-negative adults with no recently reported acute infections or vaccinations. All donors were Caucasian adults living in Nashville, Tennessee, USA. CD4+ T cells were enriched by magnetic negative selection, after which naive cells were positively selected on CD45RA and the negative fraction was taken as the memory subset. After blood collection by leukapheresis, PBMCs were isolated using Ficoll-Histopaque density gradient centrifugation and then cryopreserved in the vapor phase of liquid nitrogen. Purity and quantity of every magnetically sorted T cell population were checked by analytical flow cytometry. From each sorted fraction, genomic DNA was isolated and quantified by UV absorbance on a Nanodrop 2000c.

The sample taken for sequencing was naive CD4+ T cells sorted from blood. The cell subset or site label corresponds to: CD45RA+ positively selected. This clonotype was obtained from a woman aged 25-40 years in good health. The chain joins TRBV6-1 to TRBJ2-7; confidence is insufficient to name the D gene. The CDR3 corresponds to CASRTNYEQYF. The base sequence is TGTGCCAGCAGGACAAACTACGAGCAGTACTTC.